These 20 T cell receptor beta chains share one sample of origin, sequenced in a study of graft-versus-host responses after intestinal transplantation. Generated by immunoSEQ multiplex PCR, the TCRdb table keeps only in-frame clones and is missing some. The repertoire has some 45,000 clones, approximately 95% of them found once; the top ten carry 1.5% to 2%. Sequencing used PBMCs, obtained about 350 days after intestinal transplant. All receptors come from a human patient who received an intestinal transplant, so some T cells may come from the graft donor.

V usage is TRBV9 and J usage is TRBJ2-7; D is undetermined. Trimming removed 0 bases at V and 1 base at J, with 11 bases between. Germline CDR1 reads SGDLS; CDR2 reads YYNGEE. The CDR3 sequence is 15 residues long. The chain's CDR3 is CASSVGSVTSYEQYF. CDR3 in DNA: TGTGCCAGCAGCGTAGGTTCGGTGACTTCCTACGAGCAGTACTTC.

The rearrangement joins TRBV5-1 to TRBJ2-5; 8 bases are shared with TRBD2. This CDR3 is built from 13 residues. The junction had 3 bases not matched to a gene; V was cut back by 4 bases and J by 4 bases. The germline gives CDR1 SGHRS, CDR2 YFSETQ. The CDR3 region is CASSPGLGETQYF. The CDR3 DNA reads TGCGCCAGCAGCCCGGGACTAGGAGAGACCCAGTACTTC.

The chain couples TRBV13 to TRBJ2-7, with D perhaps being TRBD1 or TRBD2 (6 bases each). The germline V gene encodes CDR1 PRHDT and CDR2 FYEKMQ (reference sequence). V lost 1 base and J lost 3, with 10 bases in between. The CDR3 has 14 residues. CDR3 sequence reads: CASSLAGALYEQYF. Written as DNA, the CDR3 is TGTGCCAGCAGCTTAGCGGGGGCCCTCTACGAGCAGTACTTC.

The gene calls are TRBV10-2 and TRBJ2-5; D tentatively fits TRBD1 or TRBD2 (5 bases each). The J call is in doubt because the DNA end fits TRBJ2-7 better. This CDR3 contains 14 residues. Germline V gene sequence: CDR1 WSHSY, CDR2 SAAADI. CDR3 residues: CASRDRGPSYEQYF. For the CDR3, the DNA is TGCGCCAGCAGGGATCGGGGACCATCCTACGAGCAGTACTTC.

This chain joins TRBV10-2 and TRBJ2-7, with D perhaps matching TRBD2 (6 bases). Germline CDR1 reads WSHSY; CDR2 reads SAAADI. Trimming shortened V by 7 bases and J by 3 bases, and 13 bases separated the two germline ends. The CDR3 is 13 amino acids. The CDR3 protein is CASTSSDFYEQYF. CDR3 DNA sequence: TGCGCCAGCACGTCTAGCGATTTCTACGAGCAGTACTTC.

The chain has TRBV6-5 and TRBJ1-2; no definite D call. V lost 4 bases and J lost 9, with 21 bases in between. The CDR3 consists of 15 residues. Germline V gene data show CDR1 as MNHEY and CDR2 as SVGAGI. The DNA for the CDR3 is TGTGCCAGCAGTTCCCGTAAGAATTCAAAGGAGAGCTACACCTTC. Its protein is CASSSRKNSKESYTF.

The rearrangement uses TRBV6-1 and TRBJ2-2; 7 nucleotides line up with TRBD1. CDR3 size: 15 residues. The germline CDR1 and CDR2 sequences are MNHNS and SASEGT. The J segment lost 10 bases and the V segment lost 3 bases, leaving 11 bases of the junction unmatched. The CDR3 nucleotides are TGTGCCAGCAGTGAGCCGGGTAGGGGGCTTGTGGAGCTGTTTTTT. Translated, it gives CASSEPGRGLVELFF.

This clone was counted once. DNA of the CDR3: TGTGCCAGCGGCGTGGAGGAGCCCCATGAGCAGTTCTTC. This gives the protein CASGVEEPHEQFF. The chain combines TRBV28 with TRBJ2-1, with D possibly being TRBD2 (5 bases). This CDR3 region has 13 residues. V was shortened by 8 bases and J by 8 bases, with 16 bases between the two germline ends. Germline assignment: CDR1 MDHEN and CDR2 SYDVKM. The full variable domain, in which reference TRBV28 and TRBJ2-1 provide the parts outside the CDR3, is DVKVTQSSRYLVKRTGEKVFLECVQDMDHENMFWYRQDPGLGLRLIYFSYDVKMKEKGDIPEGYSVSREKKERFSLILESASTNQTSMYLCASGVEEPHEQFFGPGTRLTVL.

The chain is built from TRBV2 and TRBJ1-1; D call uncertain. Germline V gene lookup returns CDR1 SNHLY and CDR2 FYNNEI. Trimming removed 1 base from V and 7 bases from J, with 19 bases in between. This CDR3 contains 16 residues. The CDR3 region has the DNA TGTGCCAGCAGTGAAGAAGTTGAGCTTCCGGCTAATGAAGCTTTCTTT. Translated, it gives CASSEEVELPANEAFF.

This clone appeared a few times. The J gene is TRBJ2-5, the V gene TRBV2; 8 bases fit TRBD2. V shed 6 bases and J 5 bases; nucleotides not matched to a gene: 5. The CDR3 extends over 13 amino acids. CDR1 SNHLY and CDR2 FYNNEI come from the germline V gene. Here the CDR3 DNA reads TGTGCCAGCAGCTATCGGGGGGGGGAGACCCAGTACTTC. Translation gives CASSYRGGETQYF.

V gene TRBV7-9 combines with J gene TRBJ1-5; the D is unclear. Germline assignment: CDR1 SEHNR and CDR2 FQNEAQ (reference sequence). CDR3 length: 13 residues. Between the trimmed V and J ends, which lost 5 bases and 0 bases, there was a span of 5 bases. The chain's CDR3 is CASSPRSNQPQHF. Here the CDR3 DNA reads TGTGCCAGCAGCCCTCGTAGCAATCAGCCCCAGCATTTT.

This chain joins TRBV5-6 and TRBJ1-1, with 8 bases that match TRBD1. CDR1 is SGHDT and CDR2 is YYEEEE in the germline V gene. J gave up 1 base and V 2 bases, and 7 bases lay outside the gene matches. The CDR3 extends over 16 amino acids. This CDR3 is CASSLFRDRPNTEAFF. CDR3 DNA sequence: TGTGCCAGCAGCTTATTTCGGGACAGGCCGAACACTGAAGCTTTCTTT. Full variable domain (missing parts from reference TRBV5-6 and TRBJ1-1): DAGVTQSPTHLIKTRGQQVTLRCSPKSGHDTVSWYQQALGQGPQFIFQYYEEEERQRGNFPDRFSGHQFPNYSSELNVNALLLGDSALYLCASSLFRDRPNTEAFFGQGTRLTVV.

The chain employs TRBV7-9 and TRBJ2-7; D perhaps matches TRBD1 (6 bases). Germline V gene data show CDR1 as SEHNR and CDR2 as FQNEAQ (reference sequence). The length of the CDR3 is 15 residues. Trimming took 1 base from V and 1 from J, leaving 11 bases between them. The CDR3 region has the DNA TGTGCCAGCAGCTTAGGGGGGCCCTCATCCTACGAGCAGTACTTC. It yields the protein CASSLGGPSSYEQYF.

The CDR3 sequence is CASSLQRASAGELFF. Here the CDR3 DNA reads TGTGCCAGCAGTTTACAGCGGGCCTCGGCCGGGGAGCTGTTTTTT. The rearrangement links TRBV27 to TRBJ2-2, with D possibly being TRBD2 (6 bases). The CDR3 has 15 residues. V was clipped by 2 bases and J by 6 bases, with 13 bases between them. The germline V gene encodes CDR1 MNHEY and CDR2 SMNVEV (reference sequence).

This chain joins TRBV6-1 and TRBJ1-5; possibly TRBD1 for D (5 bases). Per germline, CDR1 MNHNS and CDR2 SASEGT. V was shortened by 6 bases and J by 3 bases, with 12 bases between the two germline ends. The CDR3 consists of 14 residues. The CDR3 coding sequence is TGTGCCAGCAGGGACGGGGGTTCCAATCAGCCCCAGCATTTT. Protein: CASRDGGSNQPQHF.

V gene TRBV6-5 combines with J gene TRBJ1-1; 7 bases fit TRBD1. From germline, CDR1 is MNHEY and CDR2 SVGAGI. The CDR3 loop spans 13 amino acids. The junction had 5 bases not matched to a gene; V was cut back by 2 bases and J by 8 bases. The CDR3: CASSYREGQEAFF. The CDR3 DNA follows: TGTGCCAGCAGTTACAGGGAGGGACAGGAAGCTTTCTTT.

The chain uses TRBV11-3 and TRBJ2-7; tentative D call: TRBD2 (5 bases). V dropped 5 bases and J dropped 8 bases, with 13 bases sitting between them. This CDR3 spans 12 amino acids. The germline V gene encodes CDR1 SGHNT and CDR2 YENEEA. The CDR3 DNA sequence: TGTGCCAGCAGCACCCTGGGGAGCCAGCAGTACTTC. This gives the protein CASSTLGSQQYF.

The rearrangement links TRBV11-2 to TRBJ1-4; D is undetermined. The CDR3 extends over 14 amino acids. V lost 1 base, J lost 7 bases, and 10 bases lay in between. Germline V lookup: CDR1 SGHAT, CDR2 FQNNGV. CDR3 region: CASSLAEEVEKLFF. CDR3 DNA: TGTGCCAGCAGCTTAGCAGAGGAGGTTGAAAAACTGTTTTTT.

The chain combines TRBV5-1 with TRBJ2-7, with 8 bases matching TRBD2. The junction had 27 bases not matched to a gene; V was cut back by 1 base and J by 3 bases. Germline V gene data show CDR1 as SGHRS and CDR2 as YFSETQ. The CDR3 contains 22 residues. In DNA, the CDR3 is TGCGCCAGCAGCTTGTTCAGCCCCCGCGGGAGGACACTTGGGACTTCAAGCTACGAGCAGTACTTC. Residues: CASSLFSPRGRTLGTSSYEQYF. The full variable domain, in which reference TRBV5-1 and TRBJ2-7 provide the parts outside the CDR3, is KAGVTQTPRYLIKTRGQQVTLSCSPISGHRSVSWYQQTPGQGLQFLFEYFSETQRNKGNFPGRFSGRQFSNSRSEMNVSTLELGDSALYLCASSLFSPRGRTLGTSSYEQYFGPGTRLTVT.

The CDR3 protein is CASSLSLGGDQETQYF. The CDR3 coding sequence is TGTGCCAGCAGCTTGTCCCTCGGGGGGGACCAAGAGACCCAGTACTTC. The chain carries TRBV5-4 and TRBJ2-5, with 8 bases matching TRBD2. V shed 1 base and J 0 bases; nucleotides not matched to a gene: 5. This CDR3 region has 16 residues. The germline gives CDR1 SGHNT, CDR2 YYREEE (reference sequence).